This TCR beta chain came from a study of blood T cells in healthy people across ages. It was with a sample-barcoded 5' primer and a J-beta primer mix that a second PCR of about 6 to 12 cycles was run. TCRdb ran MiXCR on the 5' RACE reads and lists one entry per CDR3 protein. This table has 800,000 to 950,000 distinct CDR3 sequences, under 40% appearing once. The table lists this clonotype with a few counts. What it binds is unknown. Overall study results and limits: Among T cells, TCR beta diversity per million cells dropped roughly linearly as age rose.

Germline V CDR1 and CDR2: SEHNR, FQNEAQ (reference sequence). V lost 5 bases to trimming and J lost 3 bases, with 18 bases between them. The CDR3 length is 16 residues. Sequencing was done on a sample of blood. The genes are TRBV7-9 and TRBJ2-3; D possibly corresponds to TRBD2 (5 bases). The sequence was obtained from a man in his late teens or twenties in good health. The CDR3 DNA reads TGTGCCAGCAGCCACCTGCTAGCTAGGAAGACAGATACGCAGTATTTT. It encodes CASSHLLARKTDTQYF.